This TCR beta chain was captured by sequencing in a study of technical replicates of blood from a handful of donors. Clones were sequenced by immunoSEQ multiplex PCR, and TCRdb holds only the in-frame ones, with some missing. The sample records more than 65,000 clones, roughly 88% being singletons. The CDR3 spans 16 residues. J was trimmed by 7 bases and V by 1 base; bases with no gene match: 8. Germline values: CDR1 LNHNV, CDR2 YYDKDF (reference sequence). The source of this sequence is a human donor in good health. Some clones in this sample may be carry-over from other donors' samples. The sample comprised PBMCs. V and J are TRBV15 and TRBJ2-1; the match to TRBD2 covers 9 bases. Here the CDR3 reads CATSRGVAGVRNEQFF. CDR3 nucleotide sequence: TGTGCCACCAGCAGAGGGGTAGCGGGAGTACGTAATGAGCAGTTCTTC. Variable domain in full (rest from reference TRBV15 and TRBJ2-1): DAMVIQNPRYQVTQFGKPVTLSCSQTLNHNVMYWYQQKSSQAPKLLFHYYDKDFNNEADTPDNFQSRRPNTSFCFLDIRSPGLGDTAMYLCATSRGVAGVRNEQFFGPGTRLTVL.